This T cell receptor beta chain emerged from a study of response to subunit inactivated influenza vaccine. TCRdb reprocessed the RT-PCR reads with MiXCR, giving one entry per CDR3 protein. Of 450,000 to 600,000 distinct CDR3 sequences listed, 6.5% to 8% are singletons. Trimming removed 5 bases from V and 2 bases from J, with 19 bases in between. This CDR3 has 17 amino acids. CDR1 and CDR2 from the germline V gene are SEHNR and FQNEAQ (reference sequence). This clonotype has at least ten counts. The receptor's source is a man between 50 and 69 years old who received an inactivated influenza vaccine. The J gene is TRBJ2-1, the V gene TRBV7-9, with D possibly being TRBD1 (7 bases). The source material was PBMCs from blood, sampled 23 months after vaccination. This chain's CDR3 is CASSLDGGGPAYNEQFF. As DNA, the CDR3 is TGTGCCAGCAGCCTCGACGGAGGGGGCCCTGCCTACAATGAGCAGTTCTTC.